One TCR beta chain is described in this entry. Its antigen remains unknown. The table came from immunoSEQ multiplex PCR; TCRdb's copy has only in-frame clones and leaves some out. The table shows about 67,000 clones, with around four fifths occurring only once. These data are taken from a study of T cell responses to AZD1222 COVID-19 vaccine. Overall study: Recipients boosted at about 4 weeks or about 12 weeks are pooled.

V lost 7 bases and J 6 bases, leaving 19 bases between the germline ends. Germline V gives CDR1 MDHEN, CDR2 SYDVKM. The CDR3 length is 15 residues. Overall study results and limits: Clonal diversity was possibly underestimated, and the donors were mostly white British, with more females. Following two doses of AZD1222, Spike-specific TCR breadth and depth rose. Baseline seropositives among AZD1222 recipients totaled only six.

This material consisted of peripheral blood, taken on day 0 of AZD1222 vaccination. This chain uses TRBV28 with TRBJ1-5, with D perhaps TRBD1 (6 bases). The receptor was derived from an adult in good health. CDR3 region: CASISGGASRQPQHF. CDR3 bases: TGTGCCAGCATCTCCGGGGGGGCAAGTCGTCAGCCCCAGCATTTT. Full variable domain (missing parts from reference TRBV28 and TRBJ1-5): DVKVTQSSRYLVKRTGEKVFLECVQDMDHENMFWYRQDPGLGLRLIYFSYDVKMKEKGDIPEGYSVSREKKERFSLILESASTNQTSMYLCASISGGASRQPQHFGDGTRLSIL.